This TCR beta chain came from a study of blood T cell repertoires in COVID-19. Original analysis: Amplification from reference gene primers served as the basis for estimated nucleated cell counts. Generated by immunoSEQ multiplex PCR, the TCRdb table keeps only in-frame clones and is missing some. Clone size and V and J calls were adopted from that table, with D and trimming inferred from the DNA. The repertoire holds about 280,000 clones, with 85% as singletons. This sequence originates from a woman aged 45-65 years who had recovered from COVID-19. Material for sequencing was PBMCs or T cells enriched from blood (not recorded which).

The CDR3 loop reads CASSLDPDYEQFF. CDR3 DNA: TGTGCCAGCAGCTTAGACCCCGACTATGAGCAGTTCTTC. The chain uses TRBV7-2 and TRBJ2-1, with D hard to call. The V gene lost 1 base and the J gene lost 8 bases, with 9 bases spanning the gap. The CDR3 sequence is 13 residues long. From germline, CDR1 is SGHTA and CDR2 FQGNSA.